This T cell receptor (beta chain) comes out of a study of Graves' ophthalmopathy and Graves' hyperthyroidism. The ends were cut back, 0 bases at V and 2 bases at J, with 7 bases in the middle. CDR1 is DFQATT, CDR2 SNEGSKA, per germline (reference sequence). The CDR3 runs to 13 residues. This clonotype was seen ten or more times. Investigators amplified TCR beta CDR3 regions from RNA transcripts. HTBI-primed RT-PCR formed the first round, and a multiplex PCR formed the second. TCRdb itself ran the multiplex PCR reads through MiXCR, one entry per CDR3 protein. The repertoire consists of around 1,200,000 distinct CDR3 sequences, with about 38% occurring once and the leading ten covering around 10%.

This clonotype was obtained from an adult man with Graves' hyperthyroidism. Material: peripheral blood or thyroid tissue (not recorded which). The gene calls are TRBV20-1 and TRBJ2-5; D not resolved. CDR3 nucleotide sequence: TGCAGTGCTAGAGATCCCAGACAAGAGACCCAGTACTTC. Its translation is CSARDPRQETQYF.